This TCR beta chain originates from a study of cytomegalovirus exposure and HLA in healthy donors. Study as a whole: Early released data comprised about 85 million unique TCRs from HLA-typed donors. Overall study results and limits: TCR association rates varied by HLA locus in a later analysis, with DRB1 highest and HLA-C lowest. Indistinguishable V segments such as TRBV6-2 and TRBV6-3 were excluded.

The CDR3 extends over 13 amino acids. Looked up from germline, CDR1 is ENHRY and CDR2 is SYGVKD. Trimming removed 7 bases from V and 7 bases from J; junction bases left unmatched: 6. Remarks on this clone: Its antigen remains unidentified.

Use of 60 Vbeta and 13 Jbeta primers characterized the PCR. TCRdb's table, derived via immunoSEQ multiplex PCR, lists solely in-frame clones and lacks some. The sample has fewer than 200,000 clones; 80% are singletons. The rearrangement uses TRBV10-3 and TRBJ1-5, with 8 positions matching TRBD1. The TCR sequence derives from a woman between 45 and 60 years old in good health and CMV-seronegative. The sequencing input was PBMCs. The CDR3 reads CAITQGARQPQHF. CDR3 nucleotide sequence: TGTGCCATCACTCAGGGGGCCAGGCAGCCCCAGCATTTT.